The clone carrying this TCR beta chain occurred a few times. Its antigen is unknown. The sample belongs to a study of human T cells and chemical hapten exposure. Broader study findings: PT1 expanded TCR counts correlated positively with patch test score.

The time point denotes: pre-sensitization, week 0. Indicated treatment: therapeutic diphenylcyclopropenone sensitization with weekly scalp DPC. The CDR3 contains 14 residues. V lost 6 bases, J lost 10 bases, and 18 bases lay in between. Germline V gives CDR1 MDHEN, CDR2 SYDVKM. Separate cDNA molecules received unique molecular identifiers, which the library attached to them. TCRdb reanalysed the RACE reads using MiXCR and keeps one entry per CDR3 protein. The repertoire includes nearly 110,000 distinct CDR3 sequences, around 12% of them detected once, and 1.5% to 2% sits in the top ten. Source: whole blood, taken in connection with sensitization to the hapten diphenylcyclopropenone (DPC). This receptor was identified in a woman between 45 and 60 years old with alopecia areata. Some clones in this sample may be carry-over from other donors' samples. The chain joins TRBV28 to TRBJ1-4, with D uncertain. In nucleotides, the CDR3 is TGTGCCAGCAGCCGTGGGGAGGTCTTTGGAAAACTGTTTTTT. Its protein product is CASSRGEVFGKLFF.